This TCR beta chain emerged from a study of beta chain features in type 1 diabetes. Whole-study findings and limits: VDJ junctions from type 1 diabetes patients carried fewer insertions and larger deletions.

The V gene's germline CDR1 is SGHNT and CDR2 YYREEE (reference sequence). This CDR3 has 17 residues. After removal of 3 bases from V and 4 bases from J, the junction contained 10 bases not matched to a gene. About this clone itself: Antigen: not known.

Of the isolated RNA, all was reverse transcribed, and so the sequenced material was expressed TCRB transcripts. Libraries were prepared by immunoSEQ multiplex PCR; TCRdb keeps only in-frame clonotypes and omits some of them. The table has 250,000 to 400,000 clones, around 15% seen once; the top ten hold more than 6.5%. The source of this sequence is a young man in good health. The V call is TRBV5-4, the J call TRBJ1-1; 12 bases match TRBD1. Sequencing used central memory CD4+ T cells from blood. Here the CDR3 reads CASSSGTGGDISTEAFF. The CDR3 nucleotides read TGTGCCAGCAGCTCCGGGACAGGGGGCGATATTAGCACTGAAGCTTTCTTT.